Presented here are 9 T cell receptor beta chains from one specimen sequenced in a study of blood T cell repertoires in COVID-19. Produced via immunoSEQ multiplex PCR; TCRdb's table is partial and in-frame only. The table includes a few hundred thousand clones, approximately 86% detected once. Sequenced sample: peripheral blood. Every receptor here comes from a woman aged 45-65 years who had recovered from COVID-19.

This rearrangement joins TRBV7-2 to TRBJ2-7; 8 bases are shared with TRBD2. This CDR3 is 15 amino acids long. Germline CDR1 SGHTA, CDR2 FQGNSA. Trimming took 5 bases from V and 7 from J; bases not matched to a gene: 13. CDR3 residues: CASSPRWTSTREQYF. CDR3 bases: TGTGCCAGCAGCCCCCGGTGGACTAGCACTCGGGAGCAGTACTTC.

CDR3 amino acids: CASSLSRAGYTF. The CDR3 region has the DNA TGTGCCAGCAGCTTATCCAGGGCTGGCTACACCTTC. The chain uses TRBV11-2 and TRBJ1-2; D is perhaps TRBD1 (5 bases). Germline V lookup: CDR1 SGHAT, CDR2 FQNNGV. V lost 2 bases and J 7 bases, leaving 8 bases between the germline ends. CDR3 length: 12 residues.

This chain joins TRBV13 and TRBJ1-5; 7 positions agree with TRBD1. The CDR3 has 17 amino acids. The V and J ends lost 2 bases and 0 bases, in that order; junction bases with no gene match: 7. The germline gives CDR1 PRHDT, CDR2 FYEKMQ (reference sequence). The CDR3: CASSLSEGQYSNQPQHF. For the CDR3, the DNA is TGTGCCAGCAGCTTAAGCGAGGGACAGTATAGCAATCAGCCCCAGCATTTT.

This clone showed up just a few times. The V call is TRBV30, the J call TRBJ1-2, with D perhaps TRBD1 (6 bases). CDR1 is GTSNPN and CDR2 is SVGIG in the germline V gene (reference sequence). CDR3 length: 13 amino acids. Deletions cut 4 bases from V and 8 bases from J, with 17 bases between. The CDR3 DNA reads as TGTGCCTGGAACAGGGTATCGTCGAGGGGCTACACCTTC. Translation gives CAWNRVSSRGYTF.

V gene TRBV10-3 combines with J gene TRBJ1-5; no clear D gene. CDR1 and CDR2 (germline): ENHRY, SYGVKD. V shed 7 bases and J shed 1 base, with 11 bases lying between them. This CDR3 region has 14 residues. The CDR3 loop is CAINRERSNQPQHF. The CDR3 bases are TGTGCCATCAACCGTGAACGGAGCAATCAGCCCCAGCATTTT.

The chain links TRBV28 to TRBJ1-4, with TRBD1 identical over 10 bases. With 6 bases clipped from V and 6 bases from J, the junction kept 4 bases outside the gene matches. This CDR3 has 14 amino acids. Germline assignment: CDR1 MDHEN and CDR2 SYDVKM. The CDR3 sequence is CASSKTGGDEKLFF. Here the CDR3 DNA reads TGTGCCAGCAGCAAGACAGGGGGCGATGAAAAACTGTTTTTT.

The chain uses TRBV12-3 or TRBV12-4 and TRBJ2-1; unclear D gene. The CDR3 is made up of 12 amino acids. The V end was cut by 4 bases, the J end by 10 bases, with 11 bases between. Written as DNA, the CDR3 is TGTGCCAGCAGTTCGCCTCTACTAGAGCAGTTCTTC. Encoded protein: CASSSPLLEQFF.

This chain connects TRBV6-2 or TRBV6-3 to TRBJ2-3; D gene unclear. The CDR3 has 13 residues. Germline assignment: CDR1 MNHEY and CDR2 SVGEGT. With 4 bases removed from V and 5 bases from J, the gap between germline ends came to 10 bases. The CDR3 coding sequence is TGTGCCAGCAGTTCCCGACCGGGAGATACGCAGTATTTT. Translated: CASSSRPGDTQYF.

This chain uses TRBV4-3 with TRBJ1-6, with D hard to call. Trimming pared 4 bases from V and 5 bases from J, leaving 9 bases between. This CDR3 region has 14 residues. Germline loops: CDR1 LGHNA, CDR2 YSLEER. The CDR3 reads CASSRGQNNSPLHF. In DNA, the CDR3 is TGCGCCAGCAGCCGAGGGCAAAATAATTCACCCCTCCACTTT.